This T cell receptor (beta chain) was found in a study of cytomegalovirus exposure and HLA in healthy donors. Whole-study findings and limits: Sequences of the TCR beta chain were said to predict the HLA-A and HLA-B alleles of most subjects accurately. Sequencing likely produced, as an artifact, a cluster of highly shared sequence variants.

PCR involved 60 Vbeta and 13 Jbeta primers. TCRdb's copy holds only in-frame clones and misses some; the assay was immunoSEQ multiplex PCR. The table shows roughly 93,000 clones, with about 80% occurring only once. Comments on this clone: What it binds is unknown.

This clonotype originated in a man between 18 and 35 years old in good health and CMV-seropositive. The sequenced material came from PBMCs.

CDR3 amino acids: CASSLRLGDRALSNEKLFF. DNA of the CDR3: TGTGCCAGCAGCTTACGGTTAGGAGACAGGGCCCTCTCTAATGAAAAACTGTTTTTT. V usage is TRBV7-2 and J usage is TRBJ1-4, with 7 bases lining up with TRBD1. The trim removed 2 bases at V and 3 bases at J, leaving 15 bases unmatched. This CDR3 has 19 residues. Per the germline V gene, CDR1 is SGHTA and CDR2 is FQGNSA.